Following are 26 T cell receptor beta chains from one sample sequenced in a study of T cell changes during pregnancy in multiple sclerosis. TCRdb keeps only in-frame clones here, not all; method: immunoSEQ multiplex PCR. The data contain roughly 84,000 clones, around 95% of them singletons. Specimen: peripheral blood, collected in the third trimester of pregnancy. These receptors all stem from a female donor in good health, enrolled as a control in a pregnancy study.

The chain is built from TRBV4-1 and TRBJ2-3, with a weak D call TRBD1 (5 bases). Trimming shortened V by 3 bases and J by 0 bases, and 13 bases separated the two germline ends. The CDR3 extends over 16 amino acids. Germline loops: CDR1 MGHRA, CDR2 YSYEKL. The CDR3 sequence: CASSQARASSTDTQYF. The CDR3 region has the DNA TGCGCCAGCAGCCAGGCCAGGGCCTCTAGCACAGATACGCAGTATTTT.

V and J are TRBV18 and TRBJ2-7, with TRBD2 matching 16 bases. Trimming took 3 bases from V and 0 from J; bases not matched to a gene: 2. Germline CDR1 KGHSH, CDR2 LQKENI. The CDR3 sequence is 17 residues long. CDR3 in amino acids: CASSPGLAGGSSYEQYF. The CDR3 DNA reads TGTGCCAGCTCACCGGGACTAGCGGGAGGGAGCTCCTACGAGCAGTACTTC.

The V call is TRBV28, the J call TRBJ2-5; no definite D call. Germline V gene data show CDR1 as MDHEN and CDR2 as SYDVKM. The CDR3 sequence is 13 residues long. V was trimmed by 6 bases and J by 5 bases, leaving 13 bases between them. CDR3 bases: TGTGCCAGCAGCCAAGAACTTCGGGAGACCCAGTACTTC. It is translated as CASSQELRETQYF.

This chain joins TRBV28 and TRBJ2-3; 9 bases are shared with TRBD1. The J segment lost 4 bases and the V segment lost 4 bases, leaving 6 bases of the junction unmatched. The CDR3 length is 15 residues. Looked up from germline, CDR1 is MDHEN and CDR2 is SYDVKM. The CDR3 nucleotides read TGTGCCAGCAGTTCCGGGACAGGGTGGGCAGATACGCAGTATTTT. It encodes CASSSGTGWADTQYF. The complete variable domain, with remaining parts taken from reference TRBV28 and TRBJ2-3, reads DVKVTQSSRYLVKRTGEKVFLECVQDMDHENMFWYRQDPGLGLRLIYFSYDVKMKEKGDIPEGYSVSREKKERFSLILESASTNQTSMYLCASSSGTGWADTQYFGPGTRLTVL.

The chain uses TRBV5-1 and TRBJ2-5; the D is unclear. The ends were cut back, 4 bases at V and 0 bases at J, with 10 bases in the middle. This CDR3 has 14 residues. Looked up from germline, CDR1 is SGHRS and CDR2 is YFSETQ. CDR3 DNA sequence: TGCGCCAGCAGCAAAGACAAGTACCAAGAGACCCAGTACTTC. Amino acids: CASSKDKYQETQYF. Full variable domain (remainder filled in from reference TRBV5-1 and TRBJ2-5): KAGVTQTPRYLIKTRGQQVTLSCSPISGHRSVSWYQQTPGQGLQFLFEYFSETQRNKGNFPGRFSGRQFSNSRSEMNVSTLELGDSALYLCASSKDKYQETQYFGPGTRLLVL.

The chain is built from TRBV7-9 and TRBJ2-5; maybe TRBD1 (6 bases). Trimming took off 0 bases at V and 5 bases at J, with 10 bases between the two ends. Germline V gene lookup returns CDR1 SEHNR and CDR2 FQNEAQ (reference sequence). The CDR3 covers 14 residues. CDR3 nucleotides: TGTGCCAGCAGCTTAGCGAGGACAGCCGAGACCCAGTACTTC. This sequence encodes CASSLARTAETQYF.

This clone was found once. V is TRBV2 and J is TRBJ2-7, with 13 bases matching TRBD2. Per the germline V gene, CDR1 is SNHLY and CDR2 is FYNNEI. Unmatched junction bases numbered 9, after V lost 5 bases and J lost 2 bases. The CDR3 length is 17 residues. For the CDR3, the DNA is TGTGCCAGCAGTAGTCCGGGACTAGCGGGAAGTACCTACGAGCAGTACTTC. Its translation is CASSSPGLAGSTYEQYF. Using reference TRBV2 and TRBJ2-7 for the parts outside the CDR3, the full variable domain is EPEVTQTPSHQVTQMGQEVILRCVPISNHLYFYWYRQILGQKVEFLVSFYNNEISEKSEIFDDQFSVERPDGSNFTLKIRSTKLEDSAMYFCASSSPGLAGSTYEQYFGPGTRLTVT.

The V call is TRBV29-1, the J call TRBJ2-3, with 7 bases fitting TRBD2. This CDR3 contains 12 residues. CDR1 and CDR2 from the germline V gene are SQVTM and ANQGSEA. The junction had 0 bases not matched to a gene; V was cut back by 3 bases and J by 3 bases. This CDR3 reads CSVDGGTDTQYF. Here the CDR3 DNA reads TGCAGCGTTGACGGGGGGACAGATACGCAGTATTTT.

The chain has TRBV6-4 and TRBJ2-1; the match to TRBD2 covers 7 bases. The CDR3 is 15 amino acids. The junction had 8 bases not matched to a gene; V was cut back by 8 bases and J by 1 base. Germline lookup yields CDR1 MRHNA and CDR2 SNTAGT. The CDR3 is CASGYSGSSYNEQFF. For the CDR3, the DNA is TGTGCCAGCGGTTATAGCGGGTCGTCCTACAATGAGCAGTTCTTC.

J is TRBJ2-7 and V is TRBV6-4; 9 nucleotides align to TRBD2. V lost 2 bases to trimming and J lost 6 bases; unmatched junction nucleotides: 5. CDR1 and CDR2 (germline): MRHNA, SNTAGT. This CDR3 spans 14 amino acids. CDR3 residues: CASSDLAGYVEQYF. DNA for the CDR3: TGTGCCAGCAGTGACCTAGCGGGATATGTCGAGCAGTACTTC.

This clone was recorded once. The chain employs TRBV5-4 and TRBJ2-7, with 7 bases fitting TRBD2. This CDR3 is 17 amino acids long. V lost 4 bases and J lost 6; bases outside the gene matches: 19. Germline V gene data show CDR1 as SGHNT and CDR2 as YYREEE (reference sequence). In nucleotides, the CDR3 is TGTGCCAGCAGCCCGGGGGGTTTGGGGCCGGGGGAGGCCGAGCAGTACTTC. Translating it yields CASSPGGLGPGEAEQYF.

J is TRBJ2-3 and V is TRBV5-1; 11 bases line up with TRBD2. The CDR3 extends over 15 amino acids. From germline, CDR1 is SGHRS and CDR2 YFSETQ. V shed 5 bases and J 3 bases; nucleotides not matched to a gene: 5. In nucleotides, the CDR3 is TGCGCCAGCAGGCGTATAGCGGGAGGGACAGATACGCAGTATTTT. Protein product: CASRRIAGGTDTQYF.

V and J are TRBV6-5 and TRBJ2-5; 9 positions match TRBD1. Germline CDR1 reads MNHEY; CDR2 reads SVGAGI. The junction had 3 bases not matched to a gene; V was cut back by 2 bases and J by 2 bases. The CDR3 spans 15 residues. CDR3 DNA sequence: TGTGCCAGCAGTTACGCCGACAGGGGGCAAGAGACCCAGTACTTC. This gives the protein CASSYADRGQETQYF.

The chain carries TRBV5-6 and TRBJ2-1; D not certain. This CDR3 is 13 amino acids long. The V end was cut by 7 bases, the J end by 1 base, with 9 bases between. Germline values: CDR1 SGHDT, CDR2 YYEEEE. CDR3 bases: TGTGCCAGCGCCCTAGGATCCTACAATGAGCAGTTCTTC. This translates into CASALGSYNEQFF.

The gene calls are TRBV5-6 and TRBJ2-5; 7 nucleotides line up with TRBD2. The V segment lost 4 bases and the J segment 0 bases; nucleotides outside the gene matches: 12. The CDR3 is 17 residues long. The V gene's germline CDR1 is SGHDT and CDR2 YYEEEE. DNA of the CDR3: TGTGCCAGCAGCGAGGCCCACAGCGGGGCGTACCAAGAGACCCAGTACTTC. This gives the protein CASSEAHSGAYQETQYF.

The CDR3 protein is CASSLDGQGLYEQYF. As DNA, the CDR3 is TGCGCCAGCAGCTTGGACGGACAGGGGCTCTACGAGCAGTACTTC. The chain uses TRBV5-1 and TRBJ2-7, with 9 bases aligning to TRBD1. This CDR3 has 15 residues. The V gene end was trimmed by 0 bases and the J gene end by 3 bases; junction bases not matched to a gene: 4. CDR1 and CDR2 (germline): SGHRS, YFSETQ.

The chain recombines TRBV28 with TRBJ2-1; 11 positions agree with TRBD2. The CDR3 contains 16 residues. Losses at the gene ends were 6 bases for V and 2 bases for J; bases not matched to a gene: 6. Germline V gene data show CDR1 as MDHEN and CDR2 as SYDVKM. CDR3 amino acids: CASRSSGRATYNEQFF. The CDR3 DNA follows: TGTGCCAGCAGGAGTAGCGGGAGGGCTACCTACAATGAGCAGTTCTTC.

This chain uses TRBV7-9 with TRBJ1-4; 7 bases match TRBD1. The CDR3 length is 15 residues. The germline V gene has CDR1 SEHNR and CDR2 FQNEAQ (reference sequence). The ends lost 1 base at V and 7 bases at J; junction bases unmatched: 6. The CDR3 loop reads CASSLGAGGREKLFF. CDR3 DNA: TGTGCCAGCAGCTTAGGAGCAGGGGGGCGTGAAAAACTGTTTTTT. The full variable domain, in which reference TRBV7-9 and TRBJ1-4 provide the parts outside the CDR3, is DTGVSQNPRHKITKRGQNVTFRCDPISEHNRLYWYRQTLGQGPEFLTYFQNEAQLEKSRLLSDRFSAERPKGSFSTLEIQRTEQGDSAMYLCASSLGAGGREKLFFGSGTQLSVL.

The chain employs TRBV2 and TRBJ2-2; 9 positions agree with TRBD1. The ends lost 8 bases at V and 4 bases at J; junction bases unmatched: 5. Germline CDR1 and CDR2: SNHLY and FYNNEI. CDR3 length: 14 amino acids. The CDR3 protein is CASCRDRATGELFF. As DNA, the CDR3 is TGTGCCAGCTGTCGGGACAGGGCCACCGGGGAGCTGTTTTTT.

The chain joins TRBV18 to TRBJ2-7; 7 bases agree with TRBD2. The germline V gene encodes CDR1 KGHSH and CDR2 LQKENI. Trimming removed 3 bases from V and 4 bases from J; junction bases left unmatched: 15. This CDR3 is built from 17 residues. The CDR3 DNA follows: TGTGCCAGCTCACCCTGGGATTGGGCGGGAGTCACTTACGAGCAGTACTTC. Translation gives CASSPWDWAGVTYEQYF. Looking up the rest from reference TRBV18 and TRBJ2-7 gives the full variable domain: NAGVMQNPRHLVRRRGQEARLRCSPMKGHSHVYWYRQLPEEGLKFMVYLQKENIIDESGMPKERFSAEFPKEGPSILRIQQVVRGDSAAYFCASSPWDWAGVTYEQYFGPGTRLTVT.

This clone came up once. The chain recombines TRBV28 with TRBJ2-3; D unresolved. The CDR3 is made up of 12 amino acids. Germline loops: CDR1 MDHEN, CDR2 SYDVKM. V was cut by 10 bases and J by 1 base, with 9 bases left in between. This CDR3 is CATRPGTDTQYF. As DNA, the CDR3 is TGTGCCACTAGACCCGGCACAGATACGCAGTATTTT.

The DNA for the CDR3 is TGTGCCAGTAGTGCACTAGCGACCCAACCCTACGAGCAGTACTTC. Translating it yields CASSALATQPYEQYF. This chain links TRBV19 with TRBJ2-7, with 7 bases aligning to TRBD2. The CDR3 totals 15 residues. Germline values: CDR1 LNHDA, CDR2 SQIVND (reference sequence). Trimming removed 5 bases from V and 2 bases from J; junction bases left unmatched: 9.

The V and J genes are TRBV27 and TRBJ2-5; possibly TRBD1 for D (5 bases). V lost 1 base to trimming and J lost 5 bases, with 14 bases between them. The CDR3 is 15 amino acids. In germline, CDR1 is MNHEY, CDR2 SMNVEV (reference sequence). The CDR3: CASSLYRQGMETQYF. The CDR3 bases are TGTGCCAGCAGTTTATATCGGCAGGGCATGGAGACCCAGTACTTC.

The rearrangement uses TRBV5-4 and TRBJ2-1; TRBD2 agrees at 9 bases. Losses at the gene ends were 2 bases for V and 7 bases for J; bases not matched to a gene: 10. The CDR3 covers 16 residues. Germline V CDR1 and CDR2: SGHNT, YYREEE (reference sequence). The CDR3 sequence: CASSLSAGGPKNEQFF. As DNA, the CDR3 is TGTGCCAGCAGCTTAAGCGCGGGAGGGCCGAAAAATGAGCAGTTCTTC. Based on the CDR3 plus reference TRBV5-4 and TRBJ2-1, the full variable domain is ETGVTQSPTHLIKTRGQQVTLRCSSQSGHNTVSWYQQALGQGPQFIFQYYREEENGRGNFPPRFSGLQFPNYSSELNVNALELDDSALYLCASSLSAGGPKNEQFFGPGTRLTVL.

The genes are TRBV28 and TRBJ2-6; 8 bases align to TRBD1. The CDR3 runs 18 residues. Germline V gives CDR1 MDHEN, CDR2 SYDVKM. V was clipped by 5 bases and J by 1 base; unmatched bases: 10. CDR3 DNA sequence: TGTGCCAGCAGTCCCCCTGGGGGACAGGTTTCTGGGGCCAACGTCCTGACTTTC. It codes for CASSPPGGQVSGANVLTF.

V usage is TRBV2 and J usage is TRBJ2-7; 10 bases are shared with TRBD2. The V and J ends lost 7 bases and 5 bases, in that order; junction bases with no gene match: 5. CDR1 is SNHLY and CDR2 is FYNNEI in the germline V gene. The CDR3 consists of 13 residues. CDR3 in amino acids: CASTGLAFDEQYF. For the CDR3, the DNA is TGTGCCAGCACGGGACTAGCGTTCGACGAGCAGTACTTC.